These T cell receptor beta chains were read from a single sample in a study of neurological immune-mediated disorders. TCRdb reprocessed the 5' RACE reads with MiXCR, giving one entry per CDR3 protein. The repertoire holds roughly 44,000 distinct CDR3 sequences, with about 6% as singletons. The sequenced material came from CD4+ T cells from blood. The origin of the receptors is a woman in her thirties or forties in good health. The CDR3 runs from the conserved cysteine through the conserved F or W. The order of the fields is clone size, J gene, D gene, V gene, CDR3 DNA, CDR3 protein. The D gene is left open where the match is weak. Sizes are listed as once, few, many or a size class.

abundance: many; j_gene: TRBJ1-2; d_gene: TRBD1; v_gene: TRBV7-3; CDR3nt: TGTGCCAGCAGCTTAAGCGGACAGGGGGGTTATGGCTACACCTTC; CDR3aa: CASSLSGQGGYGYTF
abundance: many; j_gene: TRBJ2-5; d_gene: TRBD2; v_gene: TRBV5-6; CDR3nt: TGTGCCAGCAGCTTGGAGAATAGCGGGAAGGAGACCCAGTACTTC; CDR3aa: CASSLENSGKETQYF
abundance: many; j_gene: TRBJ1-1; d_gene: -; v_gene: TRBV20-1; CDR3nt: TGCAGTGCCCTAGTCAGGGGGAACACTGAAGCTTTCTTT; CDR3aa: CSALVRGNTEAFF
abundance: many; j_gene: TRBJ1-1; d_gene: -; v_gene: TRBV12-3/TRBV12-4; CDR3nt: TGTGCCAGCAGTCCCGGTAGGGGTGGAGGGAACACTGAAGCTTTCTTT; CDR3aa: CASSPGRGGGNTEAFF
abundance: many; j_gene: TRBJ2-1; d_gene: -; v_gene: TRBV29-1; CDR3nt: TGCAGCGTTGGCGGGGCGGGAACAAAATCCAATGAGCAGTTCTTC; CDR3aa: CSVGGAGTKSNEQFF
abundance: many; j_gene: TRBJ1-3; d_gene: -; v_gene: TRBV29-1; CDR3nt: TGCAGCGTTGAAGACACCCACTCTGGAAACACCATATATTTT; CDR3aa: CSVEDTHSGNTIYF
abundance: many; j_gene: TRBJ2-5; d_gene: -; v_gene: TRBV4-2; CDR3nt: TGTGCCAGCAGCCAAGAATCGCGGCAGGACGGAGAGACCCAGTACTTC; CDR3aa: CASSQESRQDGETQYF
abundance: many; j_gene: TRBJ2-5; d_gene: -; v_gene: TRBV5-1; CDR3nt: TGCGCCAGCAGCTTAGAGGGGACAAAGGAGACCCAGTACTTC; CDR3aa: CASSLEGTKETQYF
abundance: many; j_gene: TRBJ1-5; d_gene: -; v_gene: TRBV29-1; CDR3nt: TGCAGCGTTGAAGATCCGGGTCAGCCCCAGCATTTT; CDR3aa: CSVEDPGQPQHF
abundance: many; j_gene: TRBJ2-1; d_gene: TRBD2; v_gene: TRBV20-1; CDR3nt: TGCAGTGCTCCCCCCGGACTAGCCGGGAGGTGGAATGAGCAGTTCTTC; CDR3aa: CSAPPGLAGRWNEQFF
abundance: many; j_gene: TRBJ1-1; d_gene: -; v_gene: TRBV7-2; CDR3nt: TGTGCCAGCAGGAAAGAAATGAACACTGAAGCTTTCTTT; CDR3aa: CASRKEMNTEAFF
abundance: many; j_gene: TRBJ2-7; d_gene: TRBD1; v_gene: TRBV2; CDR3nt: TGTGCCAGCAGGAGGGGACAGCCCTACGAGCAGTACTTC; CDR3aa: CASRRGQPYEQYF
abundance: once; j_gene: TRBJ1-6; d_gene: -; v_gene: TRBV28; CDR3nt: TGTGCCAGCAGTTTCTTGCAGGGAGCAAATTCACCCCTCCACTTT; CDR3aa: CASSFLQGANSPLHF
abundance: many; j_gene: TRBJ2-7; d_gene: -; v_gene: TRBV6-1; CDR3nt: TGTGCCAGCAGGCTACAACAGGGCCCAACCTACGAGCAGTACTTC; CDR3aa: CASRLQQGPTYEQYF
abundance: many; j_gene: TRBJ2-5; d_gene: TRBD2; v_gene: TRBV4-1; CDR3nt: TGCGCCAGCAGCCACCCAGGACTAGCGGGAGGGGTCGAAGAGACCCAGTACTTC; CDR3aa: CASSHPGLAGGVEETQYF
abundance: many; j_gene: TRBJ2-3; d_gene: TRBD2; v_gene: TRBV28; CDR3nt: TGTGCCAGCAGTTCGGGACTAGGGGCAGATACGCAGTATTTT; CDR3aa: CASSSGLGADTQYF
abundance: few; j_gene: TRBJ1-1; d_gene: -; v_gene: TRBV29-1; CDR3nt: TGCAGCGTATGCCGGCCTTTGAACACTGAAGCTTTCTTT; CDR3aa: CSVCRPLNTEAFF
abundance: few; j_gene: TRBJ1-1; d_gene: TRBD1; v_gene: TRBV30; CDR3nt: TGTGCCTGGAATCGACAGGGCACGGGTACTGAAGCTTTCTTT; CDR3aa: CAWNRQGTGTEAFF
abundance: many; j_gene: TRBJ2-3; d_gene: TRBD2; v_gene: TRBV3-1; CDR3nt: TGTGCCAGCAGCCAAGATTTGGCGGGAGGCACAGATACGCAGTATTTT; CDR3aa: CASSQDLAGGTDTQYF
abundance: many; j_gene: TRBJ1-1; d_gene: -; v_gene: TRBV20-1; CDR3nt: TGCAGTGCTAGAGATCTGGGGGGGCTGCTAGACACTGAAGCTTTCTTT; CDR3aa: CSARDLGGLLDTEAFF
abundance: many; j_gene: TRBJ2-7; d_gene: TRBD2; v_gene: TRBV5-1; CDR3nt: TGCGCCAGCAGCTTGGATGGGCTAGCGGGTTACGAGCAGTACTTC; CDR3aa: CASSLDGLAGYEQYF
abundance: few; j_gene: TRBJ2-7; d_gene: -; v_gene: TRBV29-1; CDR3nt: TGCAGCGTTCTCAGGGTGGGCGAGCAGTACTTC; CDR3aa: CSVLRVGEQYF
abundance: many; j_gene: TRBJ2-5; d_gene: -; v_gene: TRBV20-1; CDR3nt: TGCAGTGCACCTCCCCTAGGGGGGGCCCAGTACTTC; CDR3aa: CSAPPLGGAQYF
abundance: many; j_gene: TRBJ1-5; d_gene: -; v_gene: TRBV7-2; CDR3nt: TGTGCCAGCAGCTTAGTTGCAGAATCCAATCAGCCCCAGCATTTT; CDR3aa: CASSLVAESNQPQHF
abundance: many; j_gene: TRBJ2-3; d_gene: TRBD2; v_gene: TRBV7-8; CDR3nt: TGTGCCAGCAGCTTAGTCGCAGCGGGAGGAATGACAGATACGCAGTATTTT; CDR3aa: CASSLVAAGGMTDTQYF
abundance: many; j_gene: TRBJ2-1; d_gene: -; v_gene: TRBV4-3; CDR3nt: TGCGCCAGCAGCCAAGAACGGAGCATCGGTGAGCAGTTCTTC; CDR3aa: CASSQERSIGEQFF
abundance: many; j_gene: TRBJ1-4; d_gene: TRBD1; v_gene: TRBV10-3; CDR3nt: TGTGCCATCAGTGCCCGGACAGGCTTCGGAGAAAAACTGTTTTTT; CDR3aa: CAISARTGFGEKLFF
abundance: many; j_gene: TRBJ2-5; d_gene: TRBD1; v_gene: TRBV20-1; CDR3nt: TGCAGTGCTAGATCCCCGGGACAGGGAAAGGAGACCCAGTACTTC; CDR3aa: CSARSPGQGKETQYF
abundance: few; j_gene: TRBJ2-7; d_gene: -; v_gene: TRBV20-1; CDR3nt: TGCAGTGCTAGAGATATTGAACGTAACTCCTACGAGCAGTACTTC; CDR3aa: CSARDIERNSYEQYF
abundance: many; j_gene: TRBJ2-5; d_gene: TRBD1; v_gene: TRBV20-1; CDR3nt: TGCAAGCTGACAGGGGGCGGGGAGACCCAGTACTTC; CDR3aa: CKLTGGGETQYF
abundance: many; j_gene: TRBJ2-3; d_gene: TRBD2; v_gene: TRBV7-2; CDR3nt: TGTGCCAGCAGCTTTAGCGGGAGTGGAACAGATACGCAGTATTTT; CDR3aa: CASSFSGSGTDTQYF
abundance: many; j_gene: TRBJ2-2; d_gene: -; v_gene: TRBV3-1; CDR3nt: TGTGCCAGCAGCCACATCGCGGGTGCGGCCGGGGAGCCGTTTTTT; CDR3aa: CASSHIAGAAGEPFF
abundance: many; j_gene: TRBJ2-1; d_gene: TRBD2; v_gene: TRBV20-1; CDR3nt: TGCAGTGCTAGAGATCGACTAGCGGGAGGCGGTGAGCAGTTCTTC; CDR3aa: CSARDRLAGGGEQFF
abundance: many; j_gene: TRBJ2-5; d_gene: TRBD2; v_gene: TRBV20-1; CDR3nt: TGCAGTGCTAGGCCCCCTAGCGGGGGGTACCAAGAGACCCAGTACTTC; CDR3aa: CSARPPSGGYQETQYF
abundance: many; j_gene: TRBJ2-3; d_gene: -; v_gene: TRBV27; CDR3nt: TGTGCCAGCAGTGTCGCGGGCACAGATACGCAGTATTTT; CDR3aa: CASSVAGTDTQYF
abundance: many; j_gene: TRBJ1-1; d_gene: TRBD1; v_gene: TRBV20-1; CDR3nt: TGCAGTGCCCCCGGCCTCGGACAGGGCCGTGAAGCTTTCTTT; CDR3aa: CSAPGLGQGREAFF
abundance: many; j_gene: TRBJ2-2; d_gene: TRBD2; v_gene: TRBV3-1; CDR3nt: TGTGCCAGCAGCCAAAACCCGATAGCGGGAGTTTCGGCCGGGGAGCTGTTTTTT; CDR3aa: CASSQNPIAGVSAGELFF
abundance: few; j_gene: TRBJ2-5; d_gene: TRBD1; v_gene: TRBV11-3; CDR3nt: TGTGCCAGCAGCCCGCAGGGGGCGGGAGAGACCCAGTACTTC; CDR3aa: CASSPQGAGETQYF
abundance: many; j_gene: TRBJ1-4; d_gene: TRBD1; v_gene: TRBV4-2; CDR3nt: TGTGCCAGCAGCCAAGATGGGACAGACCTTGAAAAACTGTTTTTT; CDR3aa: CASSQDGTDLEKLFF
abundance: few; j_gene: TRBJ1-1; d_gene: -; v_gene: TRBV9; CDR3nt: TGTGCCAGCAGCCTATCGGATGGAGAGGCTGAAGCTTTCTTT; CDR3aa: CASSLSDGEAEAFF
abundance: many; j_gene: TRBJ2-3; d_gene: TRBD1; v_gene: TRBV27; CDR3nt: TGTGCCAGCAGTCAGACACAGGGGCGGACAGATACGCAGTATTTT; CDR3aa: CASSQTQGRTDTQYF
abundance: many; j_gene: TRBJ2-2; d_gene: -; v_gene: TRBV18; CDR3nt: TGTGCCAGCTCACCACCGGGCCCGAACACCGGGGAGCTGTTTTTT; CDR3aa: CASSPPGPNTGELFF
abundance: many; j_gene: TRBJ2-1; d_gene: TRBD2; v_gene: TRBV12-3/TRBV12-4; CDR3nt: TGTGCCAGCAGTCCCGGGACTAGCGGGAGTTCTAAAAATGAGCAGTTCTTC; CDR3aa: CASSPGTSGSSKNEQFF
abundance: many; j_gene: TRBJ1-4; d_gene: TRBD1; v_gene: TRBV20-1; CDR3nt: TGCAGTGCCTCACAGGGGACTAATGAAAAACTGTTTTTT; CDR3aa: CSASQGTNEKLFF
abundance: many; j_gene: TRBJ2-7; d_gene: -; v_gene: TRBV20-1; CDR3nt: TGCAGTGCTAGAGATCTAGGATTAATCTACGAGCAGTACTTC; CDR3aa: CSARDLGLIYEQYF
abundance: many; j_gene: TRBJ1-4; d_gene: -; v_gene: TRBV5-1; CDR3nt: TGCGCCAGCAGCTTGGGGCAGAGGAATGAAAAACTGTTTTTT; CDR3aa: CASSLGQRNEKLFF
abundance: few; j_gene: TRBJ2-7; d_gene: -; v_gene: TRBV18; CDR3nt: TGTGCCAGCTCACCTGGGGCCGGGACTGGCCTGGACGAGCAGTACTTC; CDR3aa: CASSPGAGTGLDEQYF